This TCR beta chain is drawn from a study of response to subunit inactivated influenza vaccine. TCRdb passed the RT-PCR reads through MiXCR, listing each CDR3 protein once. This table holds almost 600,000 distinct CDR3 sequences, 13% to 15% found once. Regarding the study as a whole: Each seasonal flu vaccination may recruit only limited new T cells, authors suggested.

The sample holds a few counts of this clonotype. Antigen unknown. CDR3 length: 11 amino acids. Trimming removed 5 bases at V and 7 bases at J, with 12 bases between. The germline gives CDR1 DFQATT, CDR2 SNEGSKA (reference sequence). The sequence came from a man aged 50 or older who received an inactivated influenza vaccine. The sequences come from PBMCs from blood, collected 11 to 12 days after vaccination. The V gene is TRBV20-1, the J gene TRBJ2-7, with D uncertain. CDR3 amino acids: CSAARSLEQYF. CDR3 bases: TGCAGTGCTGCTAGGAGTTTGGAGCAGTACTTC.